This record covers a single T cell receptor (beta chain). What it binds is not known. This specimen comes from a study of blood T cells in healthy people across ages. Whole-study findings and limits: Strong correlation linked observed beta diversity and percent naive T cells.

Then a second PCR, running roughly 7 to 11 cycles, was carried out with a sample-barcoded 5' primer and a J-beta primer mix. TCRdb re-derived calls from the 5' RACE reads in MiXCR, one entry per CDR3 protein. This repertoire shows 760,000 or so distinct CDR3 sequences, 25% found once; its top ten account for around 9.2%. Germline V gives CDR1 DFQATT, CDR2 SNEGSKA (reference sequence). This CDR3 region has 15 residues. The V gene end was trimmed by 7 bases and the J gene end by 0 bases; junction bases not matched to a gene: 7. The same data also contributed to another study, on T cells of mothers and their children.

The source is a boy between 10 and 17 years old in good health. What was sequenced was blood. The J gene is TRBJ2-5, the V gene TRBV20-1, with 11 bases that match TRBD2. Here the CDR3 reads CSVPGLAEYQETQYF. The DNA of the CDR3 is TGCAGTGTTCCGGGACTAGCGGAGTACCAAGAGACCCAGTACTTC.